The 9 T cell receptor beta chains listed next were all sequenced from one sample in a study of CD8+ T cells in alopecia areata. Treatment here: oral pan-JAK inhibitor, 5-10 mg twice daily. Sequencing relied on a cDNA template that was reverse transcribed from extracted RNA. TCRdb's copy holds only in-frame clones and misses some; the assay was immunoSEQ multiplex PCR. The repertoire includes about 97,000 clones, just under 60% of them detected once, and about a sixth sits in the top ten. Specimen: CD8+ T cells sorted from blood, collected at approximately week 56, from a patient treated with tofacitinib. These receptor sequences come from a human donor with alopecia areata.

The V and J genes are TRBV27 and TRBJ2-5; TRBD2 aligns across 8 bases. The germline gives CDR1 MNHEY, CDR2 SMNVEV (reference sequence). The J segment lost 9 bases and the V segment lost 5 bases, leaving 11 bases of the junction unmatched. CDR3 size: 14 residues. CDR3 amino acids: CASSPSGGRVSQYF. The CDR3 DNA reads TGTGCCAGCAGTCCCAGCGGGGGCCGTGTGTCCCAGTACTTC.

The rearrangement uses TRBV7-2 and TRBJ2-3; 10 nucleotides line up with TRBD2. This CDR3 comprises 17 residues. With 0 bases clipped from V and 4 bases from J, the junction kept 7 bases outside the gene matches. Germline CDR1 is SGHTA and CDR2 is FQGNSA. The CDR3 bases are TGTGCCAGCAGCTTAGCGAAGCTAGCGGGGGTTCCAGATACGCAGTATTTT. Protein sequence: CASSLAKLAGVPDTQYF.

V usage is TRBV13 and J usage is TRBJ1-6; D unresolved. CDR1 and CDR2 (germline): PRHDT, FYEKMQ (reference sequence). The CDR3 sequence is 13 residues long. Trimming removed 0 bases from V and 4 bases from J, with 1 base in between. The CDR3 reads CASSLGYNSPLHF. For the CDR3, the DNA is TGTGCCAGCAGCTTAGGTTATAATTCACCCCTCCACTTT.

With respect to this clone: Sequence at one end of the junction differs from germline and may be a read error. The V gene is TRBV29-1, the J gene TRBJ2-7; D is perhaps TRBD2 (7 bases). This CDR3 comprises 11 residues. From germline, CDR1 is SQVTM and CDR2 ANQGSEA. CDR3 loop: CSIEEGGARVF. The CDR3 DNA reads TGCAGCATTGAAGAAGGGGGGGCTAGGGTCTTC.

V and J are TRBV30 and TRBJ1-2; D is uncertain. The CDR3 sequence is 15 residues long. Trimming removed 2 bases at V and 2 bases at J, with 15 bases between. The germline CDR1 and CDR2 sequences are GTSNPN and SVGIG (reference sequence). The CDR3 protein is CAWSSDGSWNYGYTF. As DNA, the CDR3 is TGTGCCTGGAGTTCTGACGGGTCTTGGAACTATGGCTACACCTTC.

The V gene is TRBV5-1, the J gene TRBJ2-3; D uncertain. This CDR3 region has 15 residues. CDR1 is SGHRS, CDR2 YFSETQ, per germline. Trimming left V 0 bases short and J 1 base short, with 9 bases between. The CDR3 sequence is CASSLASGGTDTQYF. Written as DNA, the CDR3 is TGCGCCAGCAGCTTGGCTTCGGGCGGCACAGATACGCAGTATTTT.

This clone has only a few counts. The chain links TRBV2 to TRBJ1-3; no definite D call. The CDR3 runs to 15 residues. The germline V gene has CDR1 SNHLY and CDR2 FYNNEI. The V and J ends lost 6 bases and 0 bases respectively, with 12 bases between them. The CDR3 loop reads CASSSSGISGNTIYF. CDR3 nucleotide sequence: TGTGCCAGCAGCTCAAGCGGAATCTCTGGAAACACCATATATTTT.

The J gene is TRBJ2-5, the V gene TRBV7-9; D is ambiguous. V was pared by 1 base and J by 4 bases, with 7 bases between. Per the germline V gene, CDR1 is SEHNR and CDR2 is FQNEAQ (reference sequence). This CDR3 region has 13 residues. CDR3 region: CASSLEVGETQYF. The CDR3 DNA reads as TGTGCCAGCAGCTTAGAAGTTGGAGAGACCCAGTACTTC.

The J gene is TRBJ1-4, the V gene TRBV14; D is uncertain. The ends were cut back, 0 bases at V and 6 bases at J, with 8 bases in the middle. Germline CDR1 is SGHDN and CDR2 is FVKESK. The CDR3 extends over 14 amino acids. The CDR3 coding sequence is TGTGCCAGCAGCCAAGAACCCGCCGATGAAAAACTGTTTTTT. Amino acids: CASSQEPADEKLFF.